Following are 21 T cell receptor beta chains from one sample sequenced in a study of shared clonotypes between healthy human individuals. Sequencing used immunoSEQ multiplex PCR; TCRdb keeps in-frame clones, though not all of them. Of about 2 million clones listed, 85% to 95% are singletons. Sequencing input: naive CD4+ T cells sorted from blood. Indicated subset: CD45RA+ positively selected. Receptors originate from a man between 18 and 29 years old in good health.

The chain has TRBV11-2 and TRBJ2-1, with D uncertain. From germline, CDR1 is SGHAT and CDR2 FQNNGV. V was trimmed by 0 bases and J by 6 bases, leaving 15 bases between them. The CDR3 loop spans 16 amino acids. The DNA for the CDR3 is TGTGCCAGCAGCTTAGAACCGGTCCCCTCGGGCAATGAGCAGTTCTTC. This sequence encodes CASSLEPVPSGNEQFF. Combining the CDR3 with reference TRBV11-2 and TRBJ2-1 gives the whole variable domain EAGVAQSPRYKIIEKRQSVAFWCNPISGHATLYWYQQILGQGPKLLIQFQNNGVVDDSQLPKDRFSAERLKGVDSTLKIQPAKLEDSAVYLCASSLEPVPSGNEQFFGPGTRLTVL.

This chain joins TRBV19 and TRBJ1-2, with TRBD1 matching 7 bases. The germline gives CDR1 LNHDA, CDR2 SQIVND (reference sequence). The CDR3 has 15 residues. Unmatched junction bases numbered 14, after V lost 9 bases and J lost 4 bases. The CDR3 spells CASHSFDRDGYGYTF. The DNA for the CDR3 is TGTGCCAGCCATTCCTTCGACAGGGATGGCTATGGCTACACCTTC.

The CDR3 DNA is TGTGCCAGCAGCAGCGGACAGGGCAATCAGCCCCAGCATTTT. It codes for CASSSGQGNQPQHF. The chain is built from TRBV7-8 and TRBJ1-5; 7 bases are shared with TRBD1. The CDR3 has 14 residues. V was clipped by 5 bases and J by 2 bases; unmatched bases: 3. CDR1 SGHVS and CDR2 FQNEAQ come from the germline V gene.

About this clone itself: Other DNA sequences in this sample translate to the same CDR3. The J gene is TRBJ1-5, the V gene TRBV10-3; TRBD1 is a possible D gene (6 bases). Germline assignment: CDR1 ENHRY and CDR2 SYGVKD. Deletions cut 3 bases from V and 7 bases from J, with 7 bases between. The CDR3 runs 12 residues. CDR3: CAISDRGQPQHF. The CDR3 DNA reads TGTGCCATCAGTGACAGGGGACAGCCCCAGCATTTT.

The chain employs TRBV5-1 and TRBJ1-5; the D gene is possibly TRBD1 (6 bases). Germline V CDR1 and CDR2: SGHRS, YFSETQ. The CDR3 has 14 amino acids. V lost 2 bases and J lost 5, with 11 bases in between. As DNA, the CDR3 is TGCGCCAGCAGCTTTGGACAGTCAGATCAGCCCCAGCATTTT. Residues: CASSFGQSDQPQHF.

The CDR3 coding sequence is TGTGCCAGCTCAGCAAGAATCCTAGCGGAGACCCAGTACTTC. Translated, it gives CASSARILAETQYF. The chain links TRBV18 to TRBJ2-5; D might be TRBD2 (6 bases). Germline values: CDR1 KGHSH, CDR2 LQKENI. The CDR3 has 14 amino acids. Trimming left V 5 bases short and J 5 bases short, with 15 bases between.

The chain combines TRBV10-2 with TRBJ1-6, with D possibly matching TRBD1 (5 bases). The V and J ends lost 6 bases and 0 bases respectively, with 18 bases between them. The CDR3 totals 18 residues. CDR1 WSHSY and CDR2 SAAADI come from the germline V gene. The CDR3 DNA reads as TGCGCCAGCAGAGCCTCCGGGACCGAGAGCTCCTATAATTCACCCCTCCACTTT. It codes for CASRASGTESSYNSPLHF.

This clone came up once. Different DNA sequences within this sample yield the same CDR3. The J gene is TRBJ2-2, the V gene TRBV5-1; D may be TRBD1 or TRBD2 (6 bases each). CDR1 and CDR2 (germline): SGHRS, YFSETQ. Trimming shortened V by 2 bases and J by 1 base, and 9 bases separated the two germline ends. The CDR3 spans 15 residues. CDR3 DNA: TGCGCCAGCAGCTTAGGGGGGATGAACACCGGGGAGCTGTTTTTT. This sequence encodes CASSLGGMNTGELFF.

V gene TRBV19 combines with J gene TRBJ2-1; the match to TRBD2 covers 7 bases. The CDR3 runs 17 residues. Germline V gene sequence: CDR1 LNHDA, CDR2 SQIVND (reference sequence). With 3 bases clipped from V and 2 bases from J, the junction kept 10 bases outside the gene matches. In nucleotides, the CDR3 is TGTGCCAGTAGTATCGGCCTAGCGGCTAGTACCTACAATGAGCAGTTCTTC. The encoded protein is CASSIGLAASTYNEQFF.

J is TRBJ2-7 and V is TRBV5-1, with D uncertain. The CDR3 contains 13 residues. V lost 3 bases to trimming and J lost 0 bases, with 7 bases between them. CDR1 is SGHRS, CDR2 YFSETQ, per germline. The CDR3 here is CASSYDNSYEQYF. The CDR3 DNA is TGCGCCAGCAGCTACGACAACTCCTACGAGCAGTACTTC.

This rearrangement joins TRBV20-1 to TRBJ1-1, with D perhaps TRBD1 (5 bases). CDR3 length: 11 amino acids. The V end was cut by 4 bases, the J end by 12 bases, with 15 bases between. Germline V CDR1 and CDR2: DFQATT, SNEGSKA (reference sequence). The CDR3 sequence: CSATRDPGTFF. Written as DNA, the CDR3 is TGCAGTGCTACCCGGGACCCTGGGACTTTCTTT.

The chain employs TRBV30 and TRBJ1-4, with D possibly TRBD1 on 5 matching bases. V lost 3 bases and J lost 7, with 18 bases in between. Germline V gene data show CDR1 as GTSNPN and CDR2 as SVGIG (reference sequence). The CDR3 spans 15 residues. This chain's CDR3 is CAWRGKDILGEKLFF. CDR3 DNA: TGTGCCTGGAGGGGTAAGGACATCCTTGGTGAAAAACTGTTTTTT.

This chain links TRBV19 with TRBJ1-1, with 7 bases fitting TRBD1. Germline CDR1 is LNHDA and CDR2 is SQIVND (reference sequence). The CDR3 covers 13 residues. With V trimmed by 6 bases and J by 1 base, 2 bases remained unmatched. The CDR3 reads CASSDRANTEAFF. Written as DNA, the CDR3 is TGTGCCAGTAGCGACAGGGCGAACACTGAAGCTTTCTTT.

The chain has TRBV20-1 and TRBJ2-7; D might be TRBD1 (6 bases). The germline gives CDR1 DFQATT, CDR2 SNEGSKA (reference sequence). The CDR3 is 11 residues long. The ends were cut back, 3 bases at V and 6 bases at J, with 9 bases in the middle. The CDR3 bases are TGCAGTGCTAGCCGGGACACCGAGCAGTACTTC. This gives the protein CSASRDTEQYF.

The V and J genes are TRBV23-1 and TRBJ1-5; 10 bases map to TRBD1. TRBV23-1 is designated an ORF whose function remains uncertain. CDR3 length: 16 residues. The ends lost 2 bases at V and 7 bases at J; junction bases unmatched: 8. CDR3 sequence: CASSQRTGGFGQPQHF. CDR3 nucleotides: TGCGCCAGCAGTCAACGGACAGGGGGGTTTGGGCAGCCCCAGCATTTT.

The gene calls are TRBV5-1 and TRBJ1-3, with 11 bases matching TRBD1. V gave up 3 bases and J gave up 7 bases; unmatched junction bases: 9. This CDR3 is built from 16 residues. Per germline, CDR1 SGHRS and CDR2 YFSETQ. The DNA of the CDR3 is TGCGCCAGCAGCTCGGGCGGGACAGGGGGAAGGAACACCATATATTTT. Translated, it gives CASSSGGTGGRNTIYF.

The V and J genes are TRBV10-2 and TRBJ1-6; a possible D gene is TRBD1 (5 bases). The germline V gene has CDR1 WSHSY and CDR2 SAAADI. The CDR3 loop spans 14 amino acids. The germline V and J ends were trimmed by 6 bases and 4 bases, with 10 bases remaining between them. The CDR3 bases are TGCGCCAGCAGCCCGGGACGGTATAATTCACCCCTCCACTTT. Its protein product is CASSPGRYNSPLHF.

In regard to this clone: Other nucleotide sequences in the sample specify the same CDR3. The chain couples TRBV30 to TRBJ2-7; D possibly matches TRBD1 or TRBD2 (5 bases each). There are 11 residues in the CDR3. CDR1 is GTSNPN, CDR2 SVGIG, per germline (reference sequence). V gave up 5 bases and J gave up 3 bases, with 8 bases separating them. In DNA, the CDR3 is TGTGCCTGGGGGACCGACTACGAGCAGTACTTC. Translated, it gives CAWGTDYEQYF.

This rearrangement joins TRBV12-5 to TRBJ2-3; 8 bases line up with TRBD1. The CDR3 contains 16 residues. Germline CDR1 and CDR2: LGHNT and FRNRAP. Germline trimming cut 7 bases from V and 4 bases from J; bases unmatched to any gene: 13. The CDR3 spells CASANSGQAHADTQYF. Written as DNA, the CDR3 is TGTGCTAGTGCCAATTCGGGACAGGCCCACGCAGATACGCAGTATTTT.

As DNA, the CDR3 is TGTGCCTGGACCGGGACAGGGGGCAGCTCCTATAATTCACCCCTCCACTTT. Protein product: CAWTGTGGSSYNSPLHF. The rearrangement joins TRBV30 to TRBJ1-6, with TRBD1 matching over 12 bases. The V segment lost 4 bases and the J segment 0 bases; nucleotides outside the gene matches: 4. Germline loops: CDR1 GTSNPN, CDR2 SVGIG (reference sequence). This CDR3 is 17 amino acids long.

The chain joins TRBV28 to TRBJ1-6; TRBD1 aligns across 8 bases. Unmatched junction bases numbered 6, after V lost 4 bases and J lost 10 bases. The germline V gene encodes CDR1 MDHEN and CDR2 SYDVKM. There are 14 residues in the CDR3. The chain's CDR3 is CASSSDRANSPLHF. The CDR3 DNA sequence: TGTGCCAGCAGTTCGGACAGGGCGAACTCACCCCTCCACTTT.